This TCR beta chain originates from a study of T cells expressing NK-cell markers. Study background: Obtained from sorted CD3+CD56+NKG2C+, CD3+CD56+NKG2C- and CD3+CD56-NKG2C+ T cells were the TCR beta repertoires. General study points: Four of the donors also had these clonotypes leading their CD3+CD56-NKG2C+ fraction.

The V gene's germline CDR1 is SEHNR and CDR2 FQNEAQ (reference sequence). The CDR3 sequence is 16 residues long. For each CDR3 protein, TCRdb gives one entry from its re-call of the 5' RACE reads, without DNA. The sample is made up of 1,400 or so distinct CDR3 sequences, and the top ten hold almost 60% of it. Judged by frequency, this clonotype is medium-sized. Its antigen remains unknown. Material: blood T cells: a sorted CD56 or NKG2C T cell subset, CD4+ or CD8+ T cells, or bulk PBMC T cells (not recorded which). This clonotype originated in a woman aged 18-29 years in good health. This chain connects TRBV7-9 to TRBJ2-1. CDR3 sequence reads: CASSLAHGLFGNEQFF.